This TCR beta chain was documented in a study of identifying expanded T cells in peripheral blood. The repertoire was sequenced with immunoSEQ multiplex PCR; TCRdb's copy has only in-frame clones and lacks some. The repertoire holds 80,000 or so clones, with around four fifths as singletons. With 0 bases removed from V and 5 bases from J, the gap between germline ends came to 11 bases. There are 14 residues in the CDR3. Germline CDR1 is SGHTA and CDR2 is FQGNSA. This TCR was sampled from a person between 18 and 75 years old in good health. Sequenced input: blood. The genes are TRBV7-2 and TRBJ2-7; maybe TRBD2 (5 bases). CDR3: CASSLAATNDEQYF. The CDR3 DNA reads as TGTGCCAGCAGCTTAGCGGCGACTAACGACGAGCAGTACTTC.